One and the same sample provided the 26 T cell receptor beta chains below, sequenced in a study of blood T cells in healthy people across ages. The second PCR ran about 6 to 11 cycles with a sample-barcoded 5' primer and J-beta primers. From the 5' RACE reads, TCRdb called clonotypes with MiXCR, one entry per CDR3 protein. The sample shows 1.5 million to 2 million distinct CDR3 sequences, just under 50% of them seen only once. The sample was blood. Receptor source: a woman in her 40s in good health.

The chain couples TRBV20-1 to TRBJ2-4, with 9 nucleotides matching TRBD1. V shed 1 base and J 3 bases; nucleotides not matched to a gene: 4. The germline CDR1 and CDR2 sequences are DFQATT and SNEGSKA (reference sequence). The CDR3 runs to 15 residues. CDR3 nucleotides: TGCAGTGCTAGAGCTCAGACAGGGGGCAAAAACATTCAGTACTTC. Translating gives CSARAQTGGKNIQYF.

V and J are TRBV7-9 and TRBJ1-2; possible D gene TRBD1, 6 bases. This CDR3 is 16 amino acids long. The germline V gene has CDR1 SEHNR and CDR2 FQNEAQ (reference sequence). Trimming cost V 3 bases and J 4 bases, with 18 bases left between them. CDR3 nucleotides: TGTGCCAGCAGCTTCCAACTATACAGGGATACCTATGGCTACACCTTC. It translates to CASSFQLYRDTYGYTF.

As to this clonotype: An end of the junction does not agree with germline; a read error may underlie this. V gene TRBV7-9 combines with J gene TRBJ2-7; D might be TRBD1 (7 bases). Germline V CDR1 and CDR2: SEHNR, FQNEAQ (reference sequence). The CDR3 sequence is 14 residues long. The CDR3 DNA reads as TGTTCCAGCTCCTCGAGCCAGGGGGGATACGAGCAGTACTTC. Protein: CSSSSSQGGYEQYF.

V gene TRBV27 combines with J gene TRBJ1-5; 8 bases match TRBD1. V lost 1 base to trimming and J lost 0 bases; unmatched junction nucleotides: 2. The CDR3 has 16 residues. Germline V CDR1 and CDR2: MNHEY, SMNVEV (reference sequence). CDR3 sequence reads: CASSLFGQGSNQPQHF. The CDR3 DNA sequence: TGTGCCAGCAGTTTATTCGGACAGGGTAGCAATCAGCCCCAGCATTTT.

This clonotype was seen a few times. The chain employs TRBV6-2 or TRBV6-3 and TRBJ2-4; a possible D gene is TRBD1 (6 bases). The V end was cut by 8 bases, the J end by 8 bases, with 16 bases between. This CDR3 has 13 residues. Germline lookup yields CDR1 MNHEY and CDR2 SVGEGT. Here the CDR3 DNA reads TGTGCCAGCGAGGGGGTGAGGGAAGACATTCAGTACTTC. Translation: CASEGVREDIQYF.

This clonotype turned up a few times. The V call is TRBV12-3 or TRBV12-4, the J call TRBJ2-3; TRBD2 matches 8 bases. V dropped 2 bases and J dropped 2; count of bases not matched to a gene: 6. CDR3 length equals 16 residues. CDR3 region: CASSLQLAGLTDTQYF. DNA for the CDR3: TGTGCCAGCAGTTTACAGCTAGCGGGCCTCACAGATACGCAGTATTTT.

The CDR3 is CASSTVAGTAYNEQFF. In DNA, the CDR3 is TGCGCCAGCAGCACGGTAGCGGGGACTGCCTACAATGAGCAGTTCTTC. The chain links TRBV5-1 to TRBJ2-1; 8 positions match TRBD2. V dropped 4 bases and J dropped 2; count of bases not matched to a gene: 8. There are 16 residues in the CDR3. CDR1 and CDR2 (germline): SGHRS, YFSETQ.

The chain employs TRBV2 and TRBJ2-6; a possible D gene is TRBD2 (5 bases). CDR1 is SNHLY, CDR2 FYNNEI, per germline. The V and J ends lost 7 bases and 0 bases respectively, with 10 bases between them. The CDR3 is made up of 15 amino acids. The CDR3 region is CASITAVSGANVLTF. The CDR3, as DNA: TGTGCCAGCATCACAGCGGTCTCTGGGGCCAACGTCCTGACTTTC. Full variable domain (rest looked up from reference TRBV2 and TRBJ2-6): EPEVTQTPSHQVTQMGQEVILRCVPISNHLYFYWYRQILGQKVEFLVSFYNNEISEKSEIFDDQFSVERPDGSNFTLKIRSTKLEDSAMYFCASITAVSGANVLTFGAGSRLTVL.

As regards this clonotype: Germline and junction disagree at one end, which may indicate a read error. This chain uses TRBV7-9 with TRBJ2-1; 9 bases line up with TRBD1. The CDR3 spans 15 residues. CDR1 is SEHNR and CDR2 is FQNEAQ in the germline V gene (reference sequence). CDR3 DNA: TGTACCAGCAGCTTATGGGACAGGGAGCACAATGAGCAGTTCTTC. It codes for CTSSLWDREHNEQFF.

The chain recombines TRBV4-3 with TRBJ1-1, with D possibly matching TRBD1 (5 bases). Per germline, CDR1 LGHNA and CDR2 YSLEER. V was cut by 3 bases and J by 5 bases, with 19 bases left in between. The CDR3 is 16 amino acids. The CDR3 loop is CASSQSLGGFWTEAFF. DNA of the CDR3: TGCGCCAGCAGCCAGTCCCTTGGGGGTTTTTGGACTGAAGCTTTCTTT.

This clonotype was picked up one time. The genes are TRBV6-2 or TRBV6-3 and TRBJ1-2; weak D call: TRBD1 (6 bases). The germline V gene encodes CDR1 MNHEY and CDR2 SVGEGT. The length of the CDR3 is 16 residues. With 5 bases removed from V and 7 bases from J, the gap between germline ends came to 23 bases. The CDR3 coding sequence is TGTGCCAGCAGTAGTCGTTGGACAGCGATAAGCCCTGGCTACACCTTC. Residues: CASSSRWTAISPGYTF.

This clonotype was recorded a few times. The chain couples TRBV6-5 to TRBJ1-2; D remains ambiguous. The CDR3 is made up of 13 amino acids. V gave up 5 bases and J gave up 1 base, with 8 bases separating them. Germline V gene data show CDR1 as MNHEY and CDR2 as SVGAGI. The CDR3 nucleotides are TGTGCCAGCAGTCTTCGTTATAACTATGGCTACACCTTC. Its protein is CASSLRYNYGYTF.

This clonotype has ten or more counts. The chain is built from TRBV12-3 or TRBV12-4 and TRBJ2-7, with D perhaps matching TRBD1 or TRBD2 (5 bases each). The V end lost 3 bases, the J end lost 4 bases, and 7 bases lay between the germline ends. This CDR3 is built from 12 residues. The CDR3 DNA follows: TGTGCCAGCAGTTTTGGGGGATACGAGCAGTACTTC. This sequence encodes CASSFGGYEQYF.

Remarks on this clonotype: The junction shows a germline mismatch at one end, possibly a read error. V and J are TRBV29-1 and TRBJ1-4, with D maybe TRBD1 (5 bases). Germline V gene lookup returns CDR1 SQVTM and CDR2 ANQGSEA. The CDR3 is 13 residues long. Here the CDR3 reads CSVAGGIAEELFF. CDR3 nucleotide sequence: TGCAGCGTTGCTGGGGGAATTGCTGAAGAACTGTTTTTT.

This rearrangement joins TRBV28 to TRBJ2-3; 8 bases are shared with TRBD1. V lost 4 bases to trimming and J lost 4 bases; unmatched junction nucleotides: 10. The CDR3 loop spans 16 amino acids. Germline V lookup: CDR1 MDHEN, CDR2 SYDVKM. As DNA, the CDR3 is TGTGCCAGCAGTTCCCGCCGACAGGGGATCTCAGATACGCAGTATTTT. It specifies CASSSRRQGISDTQYF.

Only a few counts were recorded for this clonotype. The CDR3 reads CASSLDRPVYEQYF. The CDR3, as DNA: TGTGCCAGCAGCTTAGATCGCCCCGTCTACGAGCAGTACTTC. This chain connects TRBV11-2 to TRBJ2-7; D is unresolved. This CDR3 region has 14 residues. In germline, CDR1 is SGHAT, CDR2 FQNNGV. V was clipped by 0 bases and J by 3 bases, with 9 bases between them.

This chain links TRBV6-5 with TRBJ2-4; TRBD1 matches 7 bases. CDR3 length: 12 amino acids. Germline CDR1 and CDR2: MNHEY and SVGAGI. V was clipped by 6 bases and J by 11 bases; unmatched bases: 7. CDR3 in DNA: TGTGCCAGCAGCCATGACAGGGTCGTTCAGTACTTC. Its translation is CASSHDRVVQYF.

The CDR3, as DNA: TGTGCCAGCAGCCCCAGGTCCCGCTACGAGCAGTACTTC. This sequence encodes CASSPRSRYEQYF. V gene TRBV12-3 or TRBV12-4 combines with J gene TRBJ2-7; no definite D call. V lost 6 bases to trimming and J lost 3 bases, with 12 bases between them. This CDR3 is built from 13 residues.

The chain is built from TRBV9 and TRBJ1-4; the D gene is possibly TRBD1 (6 bases). V was cut by 3 bases and J by 8 bases, with 14 bases left in between. Germline-derived CDR1 and CDR2 are SGDLS and YYNGEE. There are 14 residues in the CDR3. CDR3 protein: CASSALQGNEKLFF. The DNA for the CDR3 is TGTGCCAGCAGCGCGCTACAGGGAAACGAAAAACTGTTTTTT.

This chain connects TRBV20-1 to TRBJ2-3, with 7 nucleotides matching TRBD2. Germline loops: CDR1 DFQATT, CDR2 SNEGSKA (reference sequence). J gave up 4 bases and V 6 bases, and 4 bases lay outside the gene matches. The CDR3 spans 12 residues. Here the CDR3 reads CSAAGASDTQYF. In nucleotides, the CDR3 is TGCAGTGCCGCGGGAGCGTCAGATACGCAGTATTTT.

This clonotype was counted ten times or more. The chain joins TRBV6-2 or TRBV6-3 to TRBJ1-1; possible D gene TRBD1, 5 bases. The CDR3 sequence is 16 residues long. Germline V CDR1 and CDR2: MNHEY, SVGEGT. Trimming stripped 3 bases from V and 1 base from J, with 15 bases between. The CDR3 nucleotides read TGTGCCAGCAGTTATATACGGGGGGGACCGAACACTGAAGCTTTCTTT. This translates into CASSYIRGGPNTEAFF.

The genes are TRBV5-1 and TRBJ2-1; D not resolved. The CDR3 is 16 amino acids. Germline V gives CDR1 SGHRS, CDR2 YFSETQ. Trimming took off 4 bases at V and 0 bases at J, with 14 bases between the two ends. The CDR3 DNA reads as TGCGCCAGCAGCGCCTGGCAGGCGAGCTCCTACAATGAGCAGTTCTTC. Translated: CASSAWQASSYNEQFF.

The chain links TRBV10-2 to TRBJ2-3, with D perhaps TRBD1 (6 bases). Trimming cost V 7 bases and J 2 bases, with 13 bases left between them. CDR1 and CDR2 (germline): WSHSY, SAAADI. The CDR3 length is 14 residues. The chain's CDR3 is CASTDGGPTDTQYF. CDR3 DNA sequence: TGCGCCAGCACGGATGGGGGCCCCACAGATACGCAGTATTTT.

This clonotype has only a few counts. The rearrangement joins TRBV7-2 to TRBJ2-4; D may match TRBD1 or TRBD2 (5 bases each). Judging by the DNA end, TRBJ2-5 fits better; the J call may be wrong. CDR1 is SGHTA, CDR2 FQGNSA, per germline. This CDR3 has 15 amino acids. In nucleotides, the CDR3 is TGTGCCAGCAGCGGTGGACTCGCCGAGGGGGAGACCCAGTACTTC. Translation gives CASSGGLAEGETQYF.

The chain uses TRBV9 and TRBJ2-5; 10 nucleotides agree with TRBD2. The CDR3 sequence is 19 residues long. J gave up 2 bases and V 0 bases, and 13 bases lay outside the gene matches. CDR1 is SGDLS and CDR2 is YYNGEE in the germline V gene. The CDR3 coding sequence is TGTGCCAGCAGCGTAGCCCCCAGCGGGGGGGCCTTTGGGCAAGAGACCCAGTACTTC. Translated, it gives CASSVAPSGGAFGQETQYF. The full variable domain, in which reference TRBV9 and TRBJ2-5 provide the parts outside the CDR3, is DSGVTQTPKHLITATGQRVTLRCSPRSGDLSVYWYQQSLDQGLQFLIQYYNGEERAKGNILERFSAQQFPDLHSELNLSSLELGDSALYFCASSVAPSGGAFGQETQYFGPGTRLLVL.

The chain carries TRBV7-8 and TRBJ2-7; weak D call: TRBD1 (6 bases). Germline lookup yields CDR1 SGHVS and CDR2 FQNEAQ. The CDR3 is 13 amino acids. With 6 bases removed from V and 1 base from J, the gap between germline ends came to 10 bases. This chain's CDR3 is CASRDGQSYEQYF. For the CDR3, the DNA is TGTGCCAGCAGGGATGGACAGTCCTACGAGCAGTACTTC.